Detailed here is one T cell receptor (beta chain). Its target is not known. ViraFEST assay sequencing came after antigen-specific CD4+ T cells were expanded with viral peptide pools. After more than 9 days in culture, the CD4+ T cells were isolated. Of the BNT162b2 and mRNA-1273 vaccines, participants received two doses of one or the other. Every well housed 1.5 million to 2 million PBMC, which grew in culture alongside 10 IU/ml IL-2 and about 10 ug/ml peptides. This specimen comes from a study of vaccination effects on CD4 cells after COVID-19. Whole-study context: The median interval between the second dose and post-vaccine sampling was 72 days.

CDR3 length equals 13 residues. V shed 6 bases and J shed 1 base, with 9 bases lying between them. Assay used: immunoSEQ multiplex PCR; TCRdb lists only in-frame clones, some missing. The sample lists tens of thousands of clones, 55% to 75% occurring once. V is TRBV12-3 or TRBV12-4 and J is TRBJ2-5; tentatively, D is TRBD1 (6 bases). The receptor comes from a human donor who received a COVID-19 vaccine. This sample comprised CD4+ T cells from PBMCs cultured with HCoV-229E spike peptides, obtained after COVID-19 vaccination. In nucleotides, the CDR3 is TGTGCCAGCAGGAGGGACACCCAAGAGACCCAGTACTTC. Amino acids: CASRRDTQETQYF.